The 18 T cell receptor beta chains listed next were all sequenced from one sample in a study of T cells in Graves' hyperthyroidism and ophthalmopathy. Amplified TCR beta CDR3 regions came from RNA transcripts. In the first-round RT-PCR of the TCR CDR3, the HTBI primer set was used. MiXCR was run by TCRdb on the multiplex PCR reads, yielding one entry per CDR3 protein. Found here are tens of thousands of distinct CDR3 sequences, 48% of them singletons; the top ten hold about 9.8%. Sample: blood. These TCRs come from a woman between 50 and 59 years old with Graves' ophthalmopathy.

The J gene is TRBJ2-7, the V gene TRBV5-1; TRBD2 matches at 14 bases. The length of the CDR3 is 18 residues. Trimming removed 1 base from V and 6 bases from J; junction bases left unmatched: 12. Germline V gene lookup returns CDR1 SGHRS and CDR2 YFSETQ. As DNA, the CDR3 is TGCGCCAGCAGCTTGAATTCCTACGGACTAGCGGGAGGCTCCGAGCAGTACTTC. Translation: CASSLNSYGLAGGSEQYF.

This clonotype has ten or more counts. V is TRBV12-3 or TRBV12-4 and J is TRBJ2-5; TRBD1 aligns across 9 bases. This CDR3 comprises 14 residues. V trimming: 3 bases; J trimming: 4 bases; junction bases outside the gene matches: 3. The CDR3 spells CASSFQTGGETQYF. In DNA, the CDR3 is TGTGCCAGCAGTTTTCAGACAGGGGGAGAGACCCAGTACTTC.

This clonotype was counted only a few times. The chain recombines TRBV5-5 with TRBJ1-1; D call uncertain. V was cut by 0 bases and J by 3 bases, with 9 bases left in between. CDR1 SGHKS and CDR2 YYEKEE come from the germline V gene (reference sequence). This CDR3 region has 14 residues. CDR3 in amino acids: CASSLEVYDTEAFF. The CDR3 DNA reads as TGTGCCAGCAGCTTGGAGGTGTACGACACTGAAGCTTTCTTT.

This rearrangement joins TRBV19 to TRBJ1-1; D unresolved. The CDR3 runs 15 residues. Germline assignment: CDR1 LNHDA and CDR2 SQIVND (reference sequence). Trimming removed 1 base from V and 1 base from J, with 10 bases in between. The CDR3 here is CASSIGGSGNTEAFF. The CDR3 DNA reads TGTGCCAGTAGTATAGGGGGATCAGGGAACACTGAAGCTTTCTTT.

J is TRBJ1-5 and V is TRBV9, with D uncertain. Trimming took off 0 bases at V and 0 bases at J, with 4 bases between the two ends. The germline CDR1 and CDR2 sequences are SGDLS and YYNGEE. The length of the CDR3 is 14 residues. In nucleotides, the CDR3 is TGTGCCAGCAGCGTAGAGGATAGCAATCAGCCCCAGCATTTT. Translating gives CASSVEDSNQPQHF.

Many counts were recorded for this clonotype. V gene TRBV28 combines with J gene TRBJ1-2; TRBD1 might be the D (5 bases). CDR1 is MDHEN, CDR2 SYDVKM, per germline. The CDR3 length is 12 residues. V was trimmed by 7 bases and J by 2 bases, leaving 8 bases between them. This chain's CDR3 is CASIGGNYGYTF. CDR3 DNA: TGTGCCAGCATTGGGGGGAACTATGGCTACACCTTC.

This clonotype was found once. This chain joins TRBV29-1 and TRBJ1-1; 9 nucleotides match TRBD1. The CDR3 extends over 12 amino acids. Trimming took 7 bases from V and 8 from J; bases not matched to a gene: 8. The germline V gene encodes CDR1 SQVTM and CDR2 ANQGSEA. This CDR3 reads CSGQGVGTEAFF. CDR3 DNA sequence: TGCAGCGGACAGGGGGTTGGGACGGAAGCTTTCTTT.

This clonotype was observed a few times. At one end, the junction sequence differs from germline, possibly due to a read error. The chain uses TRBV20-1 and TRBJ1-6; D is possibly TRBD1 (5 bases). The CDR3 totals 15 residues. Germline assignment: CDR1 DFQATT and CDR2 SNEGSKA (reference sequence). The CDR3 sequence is CNARVGGLEASPLHF. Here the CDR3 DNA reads TGCAATGCTAGAGTGGGGGGACTTGAGGCTTCACCCCTCCACTTT.

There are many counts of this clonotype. The DNA for the CDR3 is TGCGCCAGCAGCTCGGGAACGAACACCGGGGAGCTGTTTTTT. Translation gives CASSSGTNTGELFF. The rearrangement links TRBV10-2 to TRBJ2-2; the D gene is possibly TRBD2 (5 bases). The length of the CDR3 is 14 residues. Germline V gives CDR1 WSHSY, CDR2 SAAADI. V lost 6 bases and J lost 0, with 8 bases in between.

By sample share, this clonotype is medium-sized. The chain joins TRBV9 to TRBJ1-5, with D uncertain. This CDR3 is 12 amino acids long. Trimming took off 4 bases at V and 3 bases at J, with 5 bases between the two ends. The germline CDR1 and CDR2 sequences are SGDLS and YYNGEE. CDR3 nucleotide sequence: TGTGCCAGCAGCCGTGACAATCAGCCCCAGCATTTT. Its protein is CASSRDNQPQHF.

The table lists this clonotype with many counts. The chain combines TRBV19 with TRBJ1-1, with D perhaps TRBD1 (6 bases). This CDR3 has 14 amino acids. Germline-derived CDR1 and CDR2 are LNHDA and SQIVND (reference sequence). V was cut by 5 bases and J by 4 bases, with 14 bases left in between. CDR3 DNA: TGTGCCAGTAGTTCCAGGGGTGGGAGCACTGAAGCTTTCTTT. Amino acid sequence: CASSSRGGSTEAFF.

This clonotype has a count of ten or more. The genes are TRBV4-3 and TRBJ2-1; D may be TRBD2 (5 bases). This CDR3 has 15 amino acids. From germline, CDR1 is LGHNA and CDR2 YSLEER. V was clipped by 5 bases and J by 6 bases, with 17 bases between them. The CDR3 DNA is TGCGCCAGCAGCATAGCGTGGAGTCGACGCAATGAGCAGTTCTTC. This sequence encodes CASSIAWSRRNEQFF.

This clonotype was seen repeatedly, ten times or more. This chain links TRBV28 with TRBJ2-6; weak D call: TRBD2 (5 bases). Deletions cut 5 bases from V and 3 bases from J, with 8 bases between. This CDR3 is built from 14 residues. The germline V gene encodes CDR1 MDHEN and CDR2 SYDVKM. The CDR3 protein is CASSTRDGANVLTF. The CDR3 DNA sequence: TGTGCCAGCAGTACTCGGGATGGGGCCAACGTCCTGACTTTC.

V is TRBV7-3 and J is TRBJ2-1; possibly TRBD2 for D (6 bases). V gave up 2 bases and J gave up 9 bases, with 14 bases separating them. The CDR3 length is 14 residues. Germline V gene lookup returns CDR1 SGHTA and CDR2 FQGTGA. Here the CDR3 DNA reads TGTGCCAGCAGCTTACAGGGCGGGCGGGGTGAGCAGTTCTTC. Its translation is CASSLQGGRGEQFF.

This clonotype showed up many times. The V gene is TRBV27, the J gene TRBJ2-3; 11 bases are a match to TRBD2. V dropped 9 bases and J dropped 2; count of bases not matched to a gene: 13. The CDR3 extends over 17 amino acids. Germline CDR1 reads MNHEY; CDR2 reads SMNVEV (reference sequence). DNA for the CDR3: TGTGCCAGTAGTCTTCGGGGACTAGCGGAACTCACAGATACGCAGTATTTT. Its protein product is CASSLRGLAELTDTQYF.

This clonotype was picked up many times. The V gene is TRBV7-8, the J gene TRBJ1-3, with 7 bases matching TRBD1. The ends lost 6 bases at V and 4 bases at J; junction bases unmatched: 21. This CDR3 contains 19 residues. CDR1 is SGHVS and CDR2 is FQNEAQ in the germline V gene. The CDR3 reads CASRGAVGTEVFLGNTIYF. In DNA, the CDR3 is TGTGCCAGCAGAGGGGCAGTAGGGACAGAAGTTTTCCTCGGAAACACCATATATTTT.

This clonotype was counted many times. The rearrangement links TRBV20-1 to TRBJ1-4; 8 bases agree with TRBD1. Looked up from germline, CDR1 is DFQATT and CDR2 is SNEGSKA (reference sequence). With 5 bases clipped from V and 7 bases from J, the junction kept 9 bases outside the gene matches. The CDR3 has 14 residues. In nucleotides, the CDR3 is TGCAGTGCTCAACCTCAGGGGGCCATTGAAAAACTGTTTTTT. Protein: CSAQPQGAIEKLFF.

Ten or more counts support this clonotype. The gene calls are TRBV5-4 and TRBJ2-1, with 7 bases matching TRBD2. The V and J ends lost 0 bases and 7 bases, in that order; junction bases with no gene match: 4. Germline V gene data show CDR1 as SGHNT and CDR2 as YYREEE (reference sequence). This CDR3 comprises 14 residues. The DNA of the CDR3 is TGTGCCAGCAGCTTGGAAGGGGAGGGAAATGAGCAGTTCTTC. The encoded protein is CASSLEGEGNEQFF.